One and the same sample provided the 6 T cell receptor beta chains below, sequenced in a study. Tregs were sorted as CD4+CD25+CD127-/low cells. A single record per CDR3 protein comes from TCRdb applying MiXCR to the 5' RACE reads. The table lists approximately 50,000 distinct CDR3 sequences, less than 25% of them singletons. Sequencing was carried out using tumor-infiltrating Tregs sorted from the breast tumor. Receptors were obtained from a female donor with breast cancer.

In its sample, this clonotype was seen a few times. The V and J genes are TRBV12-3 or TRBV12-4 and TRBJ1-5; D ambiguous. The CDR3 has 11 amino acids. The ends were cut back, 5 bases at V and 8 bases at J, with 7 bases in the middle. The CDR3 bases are TGTGCCAGCAGTCAAGCGGAGCCCCAGCATTTT. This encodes CASSQAEPQHF.

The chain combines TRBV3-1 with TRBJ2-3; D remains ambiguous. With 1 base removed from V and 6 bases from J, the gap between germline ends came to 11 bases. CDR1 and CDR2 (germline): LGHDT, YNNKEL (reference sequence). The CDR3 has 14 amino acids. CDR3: CASSQVMLADTQYF. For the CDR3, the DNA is TGTGCCAGCAGCCAAGTAATGTTAGCCGATACGCAGTATTTT.

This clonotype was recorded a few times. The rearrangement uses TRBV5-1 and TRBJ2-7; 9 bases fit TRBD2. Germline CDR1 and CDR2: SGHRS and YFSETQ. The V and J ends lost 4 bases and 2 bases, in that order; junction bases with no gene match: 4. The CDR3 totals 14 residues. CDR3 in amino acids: CASSPSSGTYEQYF. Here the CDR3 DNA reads TGCGCCAGCAGCCCGTCTAGCGGGACCTACGAGCAGTACTTC.

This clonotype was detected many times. The CDR3: CASSPDINYGYTF. The DNA for the CDR3 is TGTGCCAGCAGCCCCGACATTAACTATGGCTACACCTTC. The genes are TRBV7-2 and TRBJ1-2; D is uncertain. Germline-derived CDR1 and CDR2 are SGHTA and FQGNSA. Trimming pared 5 bases from V and 1 base from J, leaving 8 bases between. The CDR3 contains 13 residues.

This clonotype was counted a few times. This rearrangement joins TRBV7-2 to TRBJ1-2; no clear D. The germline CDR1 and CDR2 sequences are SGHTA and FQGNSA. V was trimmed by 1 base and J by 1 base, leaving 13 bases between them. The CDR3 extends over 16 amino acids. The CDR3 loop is CASSLEGTQHNYGYTF. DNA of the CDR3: TGTGCCAGCAGCTTAGAGGGTACCCAACATAACTATGGCTACACCTTC.

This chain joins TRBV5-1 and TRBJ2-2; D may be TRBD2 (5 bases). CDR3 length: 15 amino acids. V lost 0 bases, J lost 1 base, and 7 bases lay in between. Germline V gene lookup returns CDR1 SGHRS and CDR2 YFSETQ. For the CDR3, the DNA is TGCGCCAGCAGCTTGGCGGACTGGAACACCGGGGAGCTGTTTTTT. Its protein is CASSLADWNTGELFF.